The 24 T cell receptor beta chains reported below all come from one sample, sequenced in a study of cytotoxic CD8 clonotypes in ibrutinib-treated CLL. Repertoires were generated with immunoSEQ multiplex PCR, while TCRdb's copy carries only in-frame clones and drops some. The sample consists of 45,000 to 60,000 clones, approximately 60% of them appearing once. The sequencing here drew on PBMCs, taken after 24 months of ibrutinib treatment. These receptors all come from a human donor with chronic lymphocytic leukemia.

This clone is a singleton in its sample. The chain employs TRBV29-1 and TRBJ2-2; tentatively, D is TRBD2 (6 bases). V lost 4 bases and J lost 3, with 9 bases in between. CDR1 and CDR2 (germline): SQVTM, ANQGSEA. The CDR3 loop spans 13 amino acids. CDR3 in DNA: TGCAGCGTTGGTGGAGGGGACACCGGGGAGCTGTTTTTT. It specifies CSVGGGDTGELFF.

The chain employs TRBV7-8 and TRBJ2-7; D possibly corresponds to TRBD2 (5 bases). The CDR3 contains 14 residues. V was cut by 3 bases and J by 0 bases, with 9 bases left in between. CDR1 SGHVS and CDR2 FQNEAQ come from the germline V gene. The chain's CDR3 is CASSFPGSSYEQYF. CDR3 nucleotides: TGTGCCAGCAGCTTCCCGGGGAGCTCCTACGAGCAGTACTTC. Using reference TRBV7-8 and TRBJ2-7 for the parts outside the CDR3, the full variable domain is GAGVSQSPRYKVAKRGQDVALRCDPISGHVSLFWYQQALGQGPEFLTYFQNEAQLDKSGLPSDRFFAERPEGSVSTLKIQRTQQEDSAVYLCASSFPGSSYEQYFGPGTRLTVT.

The rearrangement links TRBV29-1 to TRBJ1-1; D is unresolved. This CDR3 region has 11 residues. Looked up from germline, CDR1 is SQVTM and CDR2 is ANQGSEA. Trimming cost V 2 bases and J 7 bases, with 8 bases left between them. Here the CDR3 reads CSVEKGFEAFF. The DNA for the CDR3 is TGCAGCGTTGAAAAGGGTTTTGAAGCTTTCTTT.

V and J are TRBV27 and TRBJ2-1; TRBD1 aligns across 7 bases. Germline V lookup: CDR1 MNHEY, CDR2 SMNVEV (reference sequence). The CDR3 is made up of 13 amino acids. Trimming cost V 6 bases and J 10 bases; bases outside gene matches: 9. This CDR3 reads CASSRQGAEEQFF. The CDR3 DNA is TGTGCCAGCAGCCGACAGGGTGCAGAGGAGCAGTTCTTC.

The sample holds a few counts of this clone. The chain links TRBV7-8 to TRBJ2-7; 11 bases line up with TRBD2. The V and J ends lost 3 bases and 7 bases, in that order; junction bases with no gene match: 5. The V gene's germline CDR1 is SGHVS and CDR2 FQNEAQ. The CDR3 has 14 amino acids. The CDR3 DNA is TGTGCCAGCAGCTTGGCACTAGCGGGAGCAGAGCAGTACTTC. Translation: CASSLALAGAEQYF. The entire variable domain, with the rest obtained from reference TRBV7-8 and TRBJ2-7, is as follows: GAGVSQSPRYKVAKRGQDVALRCDPISGHVSLFWYQQALGQGPEFLTYFQNEAQLDKSGLPSDRFFAERPEGSVSTLKIQRTQQEDSAVYLCASSLALAGAEQYFGPGTRLTVT.

The rearrangement uses TRBV10-3 and TRBJ2-7, with a weak D call TRBD2 (6 bases). This CDR3 comprises 15 residues. The V end lost 6 bases, the J end lost 3 bases, and 18 bases lay between the germline ends. Germline CDR1 is ENHRY and CDR2 is SYGVKD. CDR3 sequence (DNA): TGTGCCATCAGCGACTTATGGGGGGAGCACTACGAGCAGTACGTC. The encoded protein is CAISDLWGEHYEQYV.

The genes are TRBV5-1 and TRBJ2-7, with a tentative D call TRBD2 (5 bases). The CDR3 runs to 14 residues. Germline CDR1 SGHRS, CDR2 YFSETQ. The CDR3: CASSLAGSSYEQYV. CDR3 coding DNA: TGTGCCAGCAGCTTGGCTGGGAGCTCCTACGAGCAGTACGTC.

The genes are TRBV5-6 and TRBJ2-1, with TRBD1 identical over 7 bases. J lost 4 bases, V lost 0 bases, and 4 bases had no gene match. There are 15 residues in the CDR3. Germline lookup yields CDR1 SGHDT and CDR2 YYEEEE. The CDR3, as DNA: TGTGCCAGCAGCTTGGGCCGGGACAGTTACAATGAGCAGTTCTTC. This encodes CASSLGRDSYNEQFF.

The rearrangement joins TRBV27 to TRBJ1-5; 8 nucleotides line up with TRBD1. This CDR3 has 17 residues. The germline CDR1 and CDR2 sequences are MNHEY and SMNVEV (reference sequence). The V and J ends lost 0 bases and 7 bases, in that order; junction bases with no gene match: 11. The CDR3 region has the DNA TGTGCCAGCAGTTTATCCATCGGGACAGGATCAGGCCAGCCCCAGCATTTT. Translation: CASSLSIGTGSGQPQHF.

The chain combines TRBV6-5 with TRBJ2-2; D is possibly TRBD2 (6 bases). With 6 bases removed from V and 4 bases from J, the gap between germline ends came to 12 bases. The CDR3 runs to 14 residues. Germline CDR1 MNHEY, CDR2 SVGAGI. CDR3 nucleotide sequence: TGTGCCAGCAGAACGTTCGGGAGCACCGGGGAGCTGTTTTTT. Translating it yields CASRTFGSTGELFF.

This clone came up a few times. The V and J genes are TRBV5-1 and TRBJ2-7; 12 nucleotides line up with TRBD2. CDR3 length: 15 residues. CDR1 and CDR2 (germline): SGHRS, YFSETQ. Trimming cost V 4 bases and J 7 bases; bases outside gene matches: 9. CDR3 in DNA: TGCGCCAGCAGCCGCCTAGCGGGGGGGCCGAGGGAGCAGTACGTC. This sequence encodes CASSRLAGGPREQYV.

The genes are TRBV6-1 and TRBJ1-6; unclear D gene. This CDR3 comprises 15 residues. V was clipped by 1 base and J by 8 bases, with 12 bases between them. Germline V lookup: CDR1 MNHNS, CDR2 SASEGT. This CDR3 reads CASSEGYLPHSPLHF. As DNA, the CDR3 is TGTGCCAGCAGTGAAGGGTATCTCCCCCATTCACCCCTCCACTTT.

This clone was recorded at least ten times. CDR3 DNA sequence: TGTGCCAGCAGCTTCCCCACGTGGGAGACCCAGTACTTC. It codes for CASSFPTWETQYF. J is TRBJ2-5 and V is TRBV5-6; D remains ambiguous. With 2 bases removed from V and 5 bases from J, the gap between germline ends came to 10 bases. The CDR3 spans 13 residues. Germline V gives CDR1 SGHDT, CDR2 YYEEEE. Looking up the rest from reference TRBV5-6 and TRBJ2-5 gives the full variable domain: DAGVTQSPTHLIKTRGQQVTLRCSPKSGHDTVSWYQQALGQGPQFIFQYYEEEERQRGNFPDRFSGHQFPNYSSELNVNALLLGDSALYLCASSFPTWETQYFGPGTRLLVL.

The chain uses TRBV14 and TRBJ1-1; the D gene is possibly TRBD1 (6 bases). CDR1 SGHDN and CDR2 FVKESK come from the germline V gene. Between the trimmed V and J ends, which lost 1 base and 10 bases, there was a span of 16 bases. The CDR3 consists of 14 residues. CDR3 DNA: TGTGCCAGCAGCCAAGTTTACGGGGGCGGAGGAGCTTTCTTT. Amino acid sequence: CASSQVYGGGGAFF. The entire variable domain, with the rest obtained from reference TRBV14 and TRBJ1-1, is as follows: EAGVTQFPSHSVIEKGQTVTLRCDPISGHDNLYWYRRVMGKEIKFLLHFVKESKQDESGMPNNRFLAERTGGTYSTLKVQPAELEDSGVYFCASSQVYGGGGAFFGQGTRLTVV.

This clone has a handful of counts. The V call is TRBV5-1, the J call TRBJ2-7; 7 nucleotides line up with TRBD2. With V trimmed by 4 bases and J by 5 bases, 9 bases remained unmatched. The CDR3 loop spans 14 amino acids. Germline V gene lookup returns CDR1 SGHRS and CDR2 YFSETQ. Here the CDR3 DNA reads TGCGCCAGCAGCCGGACGGGGGGACGGAACGAGCAGTACGTC. As protein: CASSRTGGRNEQYV.

This sequence joins TRBV19 and TRBJ2-7; 7 bases fit TRBD1. The germline V gene has CDR1 LNHDA and CDR2 SQIVND (reference sequence). This CDR3 region has 15 residues. The V segment lost 2 bases and the J segment 6 bases; nucleotides outside the gene matches: 10. DNA for the CDR3: TGTGCCAGTAGTATAAATGGGCGACAGGGCCGCGAGCAGTACTTC. Protein sequence: CASSINGRQGREQYF.

This chain joins TRBV27 and TRBJ1-5; D is unresolved. V was trimmed by 2 bases and J by 0 bases, leaving 11 bases between them. The V gene's germline CDR1 is MNHEY and CDR2 SMNVEV (reference sequence). This CDR3 is 16 amino acids long. The CDR3 DNA reads TGTGCCAGCAGTTTACTATCCGGTTATAGCAATCAGCCCCAGCATTTT. Translated: CASSLLSGYSNQPQHF.

The chain has TRBV7-2 and TRBJ2-2, with TRBD2 matching 9 bases. V lost 5 bases, J lost 4 bases, and 11 bases stayed unmatched. Germline CDR1 reads SGHTA; CDR2 reads FQGNSA. The CDR3 length is 17 residues. CDR3 DNA sequence: TGTGCCAGCAGCCCCCTCGCGGGAGGGGTGAGCACCGGGGAGCTGTTTTTT. It codes for CASSPLAGGVSTGELFF.

The V call is TRBV29-1, the J call TRBJ2-1; 9 nucleotides line up with TRBD1. The CDR3 spans 15 residues. CDR1 is SQVTM and CDR2 is ANQGSEA in the germline V gene. V trimming: 5 bases; J trimming: 6 bases; junction bases outside the gene matches: 11. CDR3 bases: TGCAGCGTTAGCACCGGGACAGGGACGATCAATGAGCAGTTCTTC. Protein: CSVSTGTGTINEQFF.

This chain uses TRBV28 with TRBJ1-2; 10 positions match TRBD1. CDR1 and CDR2 from the germline V gene are MDHEN and SYDVKM. The CDR3 loop spans 14 amino acids. The ends lost 7 bases at V and 7 bases at J; junction bases unmatched: 9. Written as DNA, the CDR3 is TGTGCCAGCAAGAAGACAGGGGGCGGAGGTGGCTACACCTTC. Translating it yields CASKKTGGGGGYTF.

The chain is built from TRBV6-5 and TRBJ2-1; 9 bases are a match to TRBD2. The CDR3 loop spans 15 amino acids. The J segment lost 6 bases and the V segment lost 0 bases, leaving 3 bases of the junction unmatched. Germline lookup yields CDR1 MNHEY and CDR2 SVGAGI. In nucleotides, the CDR3 is TGTGCCAGCAGTTACTCCGGGACTAGCATCAATGAGCAGTTCTTC. It yields the protein CASSYSGTSINEQFF.

This chain connects TRBV29-1 to TRBJ2-5; the D gene is possibly TRBD2 (5 bases). The CDR3 covers 18 residues. Between the trimmed V and J ends, which lost 2 bases and 0 bases, there was a span of 22 bases. Germline V gene data show CDR1 as SQVTM and CDR2 as ANQGSEA. CDR3 region: CSVEWEWPKNQYQETQYF. For the CDR3, the DNA is TGCAGCGTTGAATGGGAGTGGCCCAAGAACCAGTACCAAGAGACCCAGTACTTC.

In this sample, this clone turned up many times. J is TRBJ1-2 and V is TRBV5-5, with D unresolved. Trimming took 0 bases from V and 2 from J, leaving 17 bases between them. The CDR3 runs to 17 residues. CDR1 and CDR2 from the germline V gene are SGHKS and YYEKEE (reference sequence). The DNA of the CDR3 is TGTGCCAGCAGCTTGGTGGGCATACCCCTGAAGAACTATGGCTACACCTTC. Translating it yields CASSLVGIPLKNYGYTF.

V usage is TRBV7-9 and J usage is TRBJ2-7, with 7 bases identical to TRBD1. Germline V gene lookup returns CDR1 SEHNR and CDR2 FQNEAQ (reference sequence). The CDR3 is 16 residues long. Unmatched junction bases numbered 8, after V lost 3 bases and J lost 0 bases. The CDR3 here is CASSFSRRGSSYEQYF. CDR3 bases: TGTGCCAGCAGCTTTTCCCGCAGGGGGAGCTCCTACGAGCAGTACTTC. Full variable domain (remainder filled in from reference TRBV7-9 and TRBJ2-7): DTGVSQNPRHKITKRGQNVTFRCDPISEHNRLYWYRQTLGQGPEFLTYFQNEAQLEKSRLLSDRFSAERPKGSFSTLEIQRTEQGDSAMYLCASSFSRRGSSYEQYFGPGTRLTVT.